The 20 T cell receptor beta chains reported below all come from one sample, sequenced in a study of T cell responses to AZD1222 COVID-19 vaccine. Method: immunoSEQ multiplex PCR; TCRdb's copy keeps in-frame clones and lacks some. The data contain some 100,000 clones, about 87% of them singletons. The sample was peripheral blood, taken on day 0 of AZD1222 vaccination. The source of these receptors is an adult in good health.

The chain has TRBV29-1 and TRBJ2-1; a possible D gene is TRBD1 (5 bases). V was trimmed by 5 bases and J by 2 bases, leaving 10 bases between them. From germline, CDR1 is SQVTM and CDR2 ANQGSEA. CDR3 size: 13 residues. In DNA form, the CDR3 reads TGCAGCGTTCGCCCGGACACCTACAATGAGCAGTTCTTC. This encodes CSVRPDTYNEQFF.

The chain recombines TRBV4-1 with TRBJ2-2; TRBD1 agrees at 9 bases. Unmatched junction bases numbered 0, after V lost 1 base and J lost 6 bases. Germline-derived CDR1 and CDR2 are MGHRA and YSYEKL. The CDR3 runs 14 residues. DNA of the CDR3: TGCGCCAGCAGCCAAGGACAGGGGGCCGGGGAGCTGTTTTTT. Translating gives CASSQGQGAGELFF.

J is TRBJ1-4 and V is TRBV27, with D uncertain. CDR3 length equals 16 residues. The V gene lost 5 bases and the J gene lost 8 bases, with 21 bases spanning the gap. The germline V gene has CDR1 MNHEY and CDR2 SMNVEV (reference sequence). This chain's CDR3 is CASSPPRFPMGEKLFF. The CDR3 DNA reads TGTGCCAGCAGTCCCCCAAGATTCCCTATGGGGGAAAAACTGTTTTTT.

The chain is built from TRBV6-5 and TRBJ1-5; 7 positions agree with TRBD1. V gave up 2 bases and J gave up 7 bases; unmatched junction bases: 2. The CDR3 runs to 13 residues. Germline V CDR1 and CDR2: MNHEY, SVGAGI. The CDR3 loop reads CASSYDREQPQHF. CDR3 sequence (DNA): TGTGCCAGCAGTTACGACAGGGAGCAGCCCCAGCATTTT.

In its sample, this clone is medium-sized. CDR3: CASSPILAVSSYEQYF. Here the CDR3 DNA reads TGTGCCAGCAGCCCTATTCTAGCGGTCAGCTCCTACGAGCAGTACTTC. The chain links TRBV7-9 to TRBJ2-7; 7 nucleotides align to TRBD2. V lost 5 bases to trimming and J lost 0 bases; unmatched junction nucleotides: 10. Germline V gives CDR1 SEHNR, CDR2 FQNEAQ (reference sequence). This CDR3 comprises 16 residues.

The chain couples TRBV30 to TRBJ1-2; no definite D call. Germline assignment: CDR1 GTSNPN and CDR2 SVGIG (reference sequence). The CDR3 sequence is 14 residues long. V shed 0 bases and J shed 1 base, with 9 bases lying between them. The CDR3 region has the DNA TGTGCCTGGAGTGTACTGGGATTTAACTATGGCTACACCTTC. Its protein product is CAWSVLGFNYGYTF.

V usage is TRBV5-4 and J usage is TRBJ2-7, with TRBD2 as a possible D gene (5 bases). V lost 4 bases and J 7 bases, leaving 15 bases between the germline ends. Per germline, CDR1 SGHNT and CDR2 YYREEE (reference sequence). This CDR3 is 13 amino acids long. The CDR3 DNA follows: TGTGCCAGCAGCCGAACATCCGGGGTAGAGCAGTACTTC. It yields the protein CASSRTSGVEQYF.

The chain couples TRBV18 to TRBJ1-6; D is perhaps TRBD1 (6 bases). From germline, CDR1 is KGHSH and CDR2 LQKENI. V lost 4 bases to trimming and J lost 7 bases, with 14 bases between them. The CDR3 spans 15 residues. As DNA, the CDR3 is TGTGCCAGCTCACGTATCCAGGGGTCAAATTCACCCCTCCACTTT. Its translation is CASSRIQGSNSPLHF. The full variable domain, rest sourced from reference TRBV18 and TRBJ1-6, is NAGVMQNPRHLVRRRGQEARLRCSPMKGHSHVYWYRQLPEEGLKFMVYLQKENIIDESGMPKERFSAEFPKEGPSILRIQQVVRGDSAAYFCASSRIQGSNSPLHFGNGTRLTVT.

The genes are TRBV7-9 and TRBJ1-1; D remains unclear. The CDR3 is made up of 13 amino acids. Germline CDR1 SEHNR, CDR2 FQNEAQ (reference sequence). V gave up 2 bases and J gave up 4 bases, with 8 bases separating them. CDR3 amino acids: CASSLLTSTEAFF. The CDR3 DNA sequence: TGTGCCAGCAGCTTATTAACGAGCACTGAAGCTTTCTTT.

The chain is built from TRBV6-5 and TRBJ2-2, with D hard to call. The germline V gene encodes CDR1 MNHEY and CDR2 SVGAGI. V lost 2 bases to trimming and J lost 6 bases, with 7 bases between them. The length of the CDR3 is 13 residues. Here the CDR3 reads CASSYEDAGELFF. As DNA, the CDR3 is TGTGCCAGCAGTTACGAAGATGCCGGGGAGCTGTTTTTT.

The CDR3 sequence: CASSQYGGRENIQYF. The CDR3 DNA follows: TGTGCCAGCAGCCAATACGGGGGGCGCGAAAACATTCAGTACTTC. The chain couples TRBV14 to TRBJ2-4; possibly TRBD2 for D (7 bases). The ends were cut back, 2 bases at V and 5 bases at J, with 13 bases in the middle. The germline gives CDR1 SGHDN, CDR2 FVKESK. This CDR3 has 15 amino acids.

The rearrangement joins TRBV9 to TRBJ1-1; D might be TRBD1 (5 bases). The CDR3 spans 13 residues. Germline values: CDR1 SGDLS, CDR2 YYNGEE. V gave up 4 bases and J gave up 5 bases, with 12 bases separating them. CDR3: CASSQGPGTEAFF. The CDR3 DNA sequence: TGTGCCAGCAGCCAAGGGCCAGGGACTGAAGCTTTCTTT. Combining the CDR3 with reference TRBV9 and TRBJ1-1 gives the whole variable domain DSGVTQTPKHLITATGQRVTLRCSPRSGDLSVYWYQQSLDQGLQFLIQYYNGEERAKGNILERFSAQQFPDLHSELNLSSLELGDSALYFCASSQGPGTEAFFGQGTRLTVV.

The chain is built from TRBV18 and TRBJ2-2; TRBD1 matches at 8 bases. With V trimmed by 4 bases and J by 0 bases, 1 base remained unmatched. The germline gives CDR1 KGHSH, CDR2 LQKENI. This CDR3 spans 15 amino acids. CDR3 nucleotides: TGTGCCAGCTCACAGGGACAGGCGAACACCGGGGAGCTGTTTTTT. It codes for CASSQGQANTGELFF.

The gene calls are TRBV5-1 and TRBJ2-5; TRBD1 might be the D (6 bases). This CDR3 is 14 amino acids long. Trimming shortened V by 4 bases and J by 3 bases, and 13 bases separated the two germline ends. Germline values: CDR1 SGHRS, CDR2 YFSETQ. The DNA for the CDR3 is TGCGCCAGCAGCCCGGGACAATCGGAAGAGACCCAGTACTTC. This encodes CASSPGQSEETQYF.

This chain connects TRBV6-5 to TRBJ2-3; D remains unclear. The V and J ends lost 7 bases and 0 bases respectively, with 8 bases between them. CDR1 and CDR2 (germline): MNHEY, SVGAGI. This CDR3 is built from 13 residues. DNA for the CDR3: TGTGCCAGCATGATAGTTAGCACAGATACGCAGTATTTT. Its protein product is CASMIVSTDTQYF.

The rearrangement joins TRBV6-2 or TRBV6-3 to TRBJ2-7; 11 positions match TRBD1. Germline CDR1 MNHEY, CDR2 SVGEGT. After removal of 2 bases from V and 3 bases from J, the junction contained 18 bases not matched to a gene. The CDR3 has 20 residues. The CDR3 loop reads CASSYGLWDRGNDRDYEQYF. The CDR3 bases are TGTGCCAGCAGTTACGGCTTATGGGACAGGGGGAATGATCGTGACTACGAGCAGTACTTC.

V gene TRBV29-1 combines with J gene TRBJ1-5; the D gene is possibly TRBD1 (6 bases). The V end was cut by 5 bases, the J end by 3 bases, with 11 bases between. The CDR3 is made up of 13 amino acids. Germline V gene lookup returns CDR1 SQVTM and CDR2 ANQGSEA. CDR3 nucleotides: TGCAGCGTTATCCAGGGGAACAATCAGCCCCAGCATTTT. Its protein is CSVIQGNNQPQHF.

CDR3 sequence (DNA): TGTGCCAGCAGCCGCCCGAGCGGGAGTGAAACAGATACGCAGTATTTT. Its translation: CASSRPSGSETDTQYF. The chain couples TRBV7-2 to TRBJ2-3; TRBD2 aligns across 8 bases. V lost 5 bases and J lost 3; bases outside the gene matches: 10. The CDR3 length is 16 residues. Germline values: CDR1 SGHTA, CDR2 FQGNSA.

CDR3 DNA sequence: TGTGCCAGCAGTTATGGTACCCCGGGAAGGGGTCAGCCCCAGCATTTT. Its protein product is CASSYGTPGRGQPQHF. The chain links TRBV6-5 to TRBJ1-5; perhaps TRBD1 as D (5 bases). CDR1 and CDR2 from the germline V gene are MNHEY and SVGAGI. This CDR3 is 16 amino acids long. Between the trimmed V and J ends, which lost 3 bases and 6 bases, there was a span of 18 bases.

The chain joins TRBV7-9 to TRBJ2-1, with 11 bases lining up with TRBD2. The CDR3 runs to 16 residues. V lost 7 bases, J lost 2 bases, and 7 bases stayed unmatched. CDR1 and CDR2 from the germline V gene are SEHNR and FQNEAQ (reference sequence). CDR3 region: CASTTSGRGTYNEQFF. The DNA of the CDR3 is TGTGCCAGCACCACTAGCGGGAGAGGCACCTACAATGAGCAGTTCTTC.